The present entry profiles one T cell receptor (beta chain) with its context. Its matching antigen is unknown. The CDR3 is 12 residues long. Trimming removed 1 base from V and 3 bases from J, with 4 bases in between. Germline V lookup: CDR1 SGHNT, CDR2 YYREEE (reference sequence). Everyone who donated was a healthy bone marrow donor. Unrecorded immune exposures were likely, despite nominal health at sampling. The data were obtained in a study of cytomegalovirus exposure and HLA in healthy donors. Study as a whole: There were under 130 million unique TCR beta sequences, drawn from some 180 million T cells, in an earlier analysis. Study-wide results and limits: Diagnosis of cytomegalovirus status made by the classifier reportedly showed high specificity and sensitivity.

PCR employed 60 Vbeta and 13 Jbeta primers. TCRdb keeps only in-frame clones here, not all; method: immunoSEQ multiplex PCR. The table has roughly 100,000 clones, 79% seen once. Material: PBMCs. This TCR derives from a male donor in good health and CMV-seropositive. The chain links TRBV5-4 to TRBJ1-1; unclear D gene. CDR3 DNA: TGTGCCAGCAGCTTGTCTGACACTGAAGCTTTCTTT. Amino acids: CASSLSDTEAFF.